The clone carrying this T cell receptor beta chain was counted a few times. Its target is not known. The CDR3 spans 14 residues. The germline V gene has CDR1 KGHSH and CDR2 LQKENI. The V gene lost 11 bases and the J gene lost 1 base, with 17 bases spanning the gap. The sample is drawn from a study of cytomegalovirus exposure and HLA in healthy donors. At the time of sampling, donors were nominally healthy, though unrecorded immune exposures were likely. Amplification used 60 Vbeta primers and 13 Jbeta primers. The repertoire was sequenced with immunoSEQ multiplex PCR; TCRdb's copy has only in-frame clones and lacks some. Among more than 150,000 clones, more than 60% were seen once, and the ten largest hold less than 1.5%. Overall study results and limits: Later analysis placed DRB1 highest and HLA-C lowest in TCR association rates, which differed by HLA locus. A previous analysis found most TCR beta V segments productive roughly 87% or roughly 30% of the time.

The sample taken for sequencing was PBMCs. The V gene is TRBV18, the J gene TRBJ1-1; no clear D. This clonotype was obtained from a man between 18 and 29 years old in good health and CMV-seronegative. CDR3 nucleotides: TGTGCCTCAGAGTTGATGGGGAGGAACACTGAAGCTTTCTTT. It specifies CASELMGRNTEAFF.